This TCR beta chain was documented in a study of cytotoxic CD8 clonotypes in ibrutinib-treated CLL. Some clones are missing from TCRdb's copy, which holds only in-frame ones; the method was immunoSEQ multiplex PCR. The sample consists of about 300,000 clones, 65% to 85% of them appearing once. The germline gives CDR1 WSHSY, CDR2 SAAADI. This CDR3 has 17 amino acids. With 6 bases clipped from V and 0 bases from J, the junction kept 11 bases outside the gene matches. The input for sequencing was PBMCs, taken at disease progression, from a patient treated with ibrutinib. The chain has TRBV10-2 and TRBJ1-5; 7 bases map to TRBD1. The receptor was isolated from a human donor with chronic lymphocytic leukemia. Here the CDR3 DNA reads TGCGCCAGCAGCCTTAACAGGGGTGTGGGTAGCAATCAGCCCCAGCATTTT. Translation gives CASSLNRGVGSNQPQHF.